The TCR beta chain described here comes from a study of T-cell memory formation after mild COVID-19. Study results and caveats: Second-wave clones peaking on day 37 lacked confirmed SARS-CoV-2 specificity. Shrinking CD4+ clones were chiefly CM and EM; CD8+ ones were chiefly EMRA.

From 5'RACE with constant-segment primers came TCR alpha and TCR beta cDNA libraries that carried sample barcodes and UMIs. MiXCR was run by TCRdb on the 5' RACE reads, yielding one entry per CDR3 protein. The table shows about 170,000 distinct CDR3 sequences, with over 10% occurring only once. A word on this clonotype: Its antigen is as yet unknown.

The V gene lost 6 bases and the J gene lost 1 base, with 6 bases spanning the gap. The CDR3 consists of 12 residues. CDR1 and CDR2 (germline): MNHNY, SVGAGI (reference sequence). Sequencing input: PBMCs or a T cell subset sorted from them (not recorded which). The clonotype originates from a man aged 18 to 30 who had mild COVID-19 (a few samples of this study predate the infection). Cell type and time point are not known. The chain is built from TRBV6-6 and TRBJ1-1; the D is unclear. The CDR3: CASSRPNTEAFF. The CDR3 DNA reads TGTGCCAGCAGCCGTCCGAACACTGAAGCTTTCTTT.